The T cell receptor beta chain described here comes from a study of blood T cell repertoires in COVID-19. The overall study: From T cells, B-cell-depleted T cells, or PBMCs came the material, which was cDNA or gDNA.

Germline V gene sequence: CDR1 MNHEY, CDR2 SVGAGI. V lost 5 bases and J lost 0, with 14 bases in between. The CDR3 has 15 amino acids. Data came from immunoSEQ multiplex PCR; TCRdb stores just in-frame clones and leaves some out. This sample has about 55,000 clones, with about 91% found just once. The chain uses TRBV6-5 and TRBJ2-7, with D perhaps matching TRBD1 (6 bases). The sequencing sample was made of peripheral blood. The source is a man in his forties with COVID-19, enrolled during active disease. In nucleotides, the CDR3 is TGTGCCAGCAGTACACACCGGGACACCTCCTACGAGCAGTACTTC. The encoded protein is CASSTHRDTSYEQYF.